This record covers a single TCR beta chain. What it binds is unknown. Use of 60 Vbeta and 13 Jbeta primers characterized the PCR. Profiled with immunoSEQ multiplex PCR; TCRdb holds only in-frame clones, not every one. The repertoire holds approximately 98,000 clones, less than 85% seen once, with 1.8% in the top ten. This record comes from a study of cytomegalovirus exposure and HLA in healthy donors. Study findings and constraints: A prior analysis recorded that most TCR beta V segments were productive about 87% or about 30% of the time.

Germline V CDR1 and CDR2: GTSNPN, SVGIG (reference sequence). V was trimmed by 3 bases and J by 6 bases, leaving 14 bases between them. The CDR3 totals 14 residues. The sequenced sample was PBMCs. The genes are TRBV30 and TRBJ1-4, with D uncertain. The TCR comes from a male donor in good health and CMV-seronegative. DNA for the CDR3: TGTGCCTGGAGGCCGGGGAATGGGTATGAAAAACTGTTTTTT. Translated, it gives CAWRPGNGYEKLFF. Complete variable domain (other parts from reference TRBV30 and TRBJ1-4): SQTIHQWPATLVQPVGSPLSLECTVEGTSNPNLYWYRQAAGRGLQLLFYSVGIGQISSEVPQNLSASRPQDRQFILSSKKLLLSDSGFYLCAWRPGNGYEKLFFGSGTQLSVL.